This is a list of T cell receptor beta chains from one sample in a study of shared clonotypes between healthy human individuals. The assay was immunoSEQ multiplex PCR, and TCRdb's table has in-frame clones only and misses some. The sample consists of roughly 2 million clones, around 95% of them appearing once. Material: naive CD4+ T cells sorted from blood. These TCRs come from a man between 18 and 35 years old in good health. Both conserved end residues are part of each CDR3. D genes are given only for firm matches. Clone size, where shown, is once, few, many, or a class for clones that have expanded.

d_call j_call v_call clone_size cdr3_aa cdr3_nt
. TRBJ1-1 TRBV6-5 . CASSYGVGNTEAFF TGTGCCAGCAGTTACGGGGTAGGGAACACTGAAGCTTTCTTT
. TRBJ2-7 TRBV6-4 . CASRQRYYEQYF TGTGCGTCGAGGCAGCGTTACTACGAGCAGTACTTC
TRBD2 TRBJ2-3 TRBV10-3 . CAISGGLAGTDTQYF TGTGCCATCAGTGGGGGACTAGCCGGCACAGATACGCAGTATTTT
TRBD2 TRBJ2-5 TRBV5-1 . CASSFNGLGGETQYF TGCGCCAGCAGCTTCAACGGACTAGGCGGGGAGACCCAGTACTTC
. TRBJ1-2 TRBV30 . CAWGRASSNYGYTF TGTGCCTGGGGGAGGGCCAGCAGTAACTATGGCTACACCTTC
. TRBJ2-2 TRBV2 . CASSEGPPDTGELFF TGTGCCAGCAGTGAAGGTCCCCCGGACACCGGGGAGCTGTTTTTT
. TRBJ1-1 TRBV29-1 . CSVAHGGTEAFF TGCAGCGTTGCCCACGGGGGCACTGAAGCTTTCTTT
. TRBJ2-7 TRBV7-8 . CASSQSSYEQYF TGTGCCAGCAGCCAAAGCTCCTACGAGCAGTACTTC
. TRBJ1-3 TRBV6-1 once CASSPLYSGNTIYF TGTGCCAGCAGTCCACTCTACTCTGGAAACACCATATATTTT
. TRBJ1-2 TRBV9 . CASSVSTETAVGGYTF TGTGCCAGCAGCGTCTCAACGGAGACAGCGGTGGGCGGCTACACCTTC
. TRBJ2-7 TRBV18 . CASSPRGTPVPYEQYF TGTGCCAGCTCACCACGCGGGACTCCGGTTCCCTACGAGCAGTACTTC
TRBD1 TRBJ2-5 TRBV6-1 . CASDGTGAGETQYF TGTGCCAGCGATGGGACAGGGGCGGGGGAGACCCAGTACTTC
. TRBJ2-4 TRBV27 . CASASGAKNIQYF TGTGCCAGCGCCTCGGGGGCCAAAAACATTCAGTACTTC